These 18 T cell receptor beta chains share one sample of origin, sequenced in a study of OX40 agonist ivuxolimab in advanced cancers. TCRdb keeps only in-frame clones here, not all; method: immunoSEQ multiplex PCR. Among roughly 80,000 clones listed, approximately 85% were seen once. This specimen was CD4+ or CD8+ T cells sorted from blood, taken in a trial of the OX40 agonist ivuxolimab. These receptors were collected from an adult with an advanced solid tumor such as melanoma, head and neck, liver or kidney cancer.

This chain links TRBV18 with TRBJ1-1; the D gene is possibly TRBD1 (5 bases). V shed 0 bases and J shed 0 bases, with 5 bases lying between them. Germline loops: CDR1 KGHSH, CDR2 LQKENI. This CDR3 spans 14 amino acids. CDR3 residues: CASSPPTVNTEAFF. The CDR3 coding sequence is TGTGCCAGCTCACCACCGACAGTGAACACTGAAGCTTTCTTT.

The chain is built from TRBV6-1 and TRBJ1-4; D gene unclear. CDR1 is MNHNS and CDR2 is SASEGT in the germline V gene. V was trimmed by 4 bases and J by 5 bases, leaving 20 bases between them. The CDR3 has 17 residues. CDR3 region: CASSAGNARPGNEKLFF. CDR3 DNA: TGTGCCAGCAGTGCGGGGAATGCTCGACCCGGGAATGAAAAACTGTTTTTT.

The chain links TRBV5-1 to TRBJ2-4; 7 positions agree with TRBD2. Per the germline V gene, CDR1 is SGHRS and CDR2 is YFSETQ. The CDR3 totals 15 residues. Unmatched junction bases numbered 5, after V lost 4 bases and J lost 1 base. The DNA for the CDR3 is TGCGCCAGCAGCCTAAACGGGGGGGCCAAAAACATTCAGTACTTC. Protein product: CASSLNGGAKNIQYF.

The V gene is TRBV7-3, the J gene TRBJ2-1; D ambiguous. The CDR3 runs to 13 residues. Germline assignment: CDR1 SGHTA and CDR2 FQGTGA. V was clipped by 6 bases and J by 8 bases, with 14 bases between them. CDR3 protein: CASRIIGLDEQFF. CDR3 nucleotide sequence: TGTGCCAGCAGGATTATCGGCCTCGATGAGCAGTTCTTC.

The rearrangement joins TRBV19 to TRBJ2-3; 8 bases are shared with TRBD2. Trimming removed 9 bases from V and 4 bases from J; junction bases left unmatched: 9. The CDR3 totals 14 residues. The germline V gene encodes CDR1 LNHDA and CDR2 SQIVND (reference sequence). This chain's CDR3 is CASGRSGSPDTQYF. The CDR3, as DNA: TGTGCCAGCGGTAGGAGCGGGAGCCCAGATACGCAGTATTTT.

This chain uses TRBV7-9 with TRBJ2-1, with D perhaps TRBD1 or TRBD2 (5 bases each). The CDR3 runs to 17 residues. From germline, CDR1 is SEHNR and CDR2 FQNEAQ (reference sequence). The V gene lost 1 base and the J gene lost 10 bases, with 23 bases spanning the gap. CDR3 nucleotide sequence: TGTGCCAGCAGCTTAGGAGGCCCGAGGGCAGGGCACGGCGAGCAGTTCTTC. This gives the protein CASSLGGPRAGHGEQFF.

This clone occurred once. The gene calls are TRBV2 and TRBJ2-5; D call uncertain. The CDR3 is 15 amino acids. Germline lookup yields CDR1 SNHLY and CDR2 FYNNEI. V was cut by 6 bases and J by 5 bases, with 19 bases left in between. The CDR3 DNA reads TGTGCCAGCAGCACTTGGACGGTGGTTAGGGAGACCCAGTACTTC. Its translation is CASSTWTVVRETQYF.

This chain joins TRBV7-6 and TRBJ2-3, with D unresolved. CDR3 length: 17 amino acids. Germline CDR1 SGHVS, CDR2 FNYEAQ. Trimming pared 0 bases from V and 1 base from J, leaving 14 bases between. CDR3 nucleotide sequence: TGTGCCAGCAGCTTAGCTGGTCCAGCGACCCGCACAGATACGCAGTATTTT. Translated: CASSLAGPATRTDTQYF.

The V call is TRBV7-8, the J call TRBJ2-1, with TRBD2 identical over 10 bases. CDR3 length: 15 amino acids. Germline-derived CDR1 and CDR2 are SGHVS and FQNEAQ. Germline trimming cut 5 bases from V and 5 bases from J; bases unmatched to any gene: 6. CDR3: CASSRGLAENNEQFF. Here the CDR3 DNA reads TGTGCCAGCAGCCGAGGACTAGCGGAAAACAATGAGCAGTTCTTC. Variable domain in full (rest from reference TRBV7-8 and TRBJ2-1): GAGVSQSPRYKVAKRGQDVALRCDPISGHVSLFWYQQALGQGPEFLTYFQNEAQLDKSGLPSDRFFAERPEGSVSTLKIQRTQQEDSAVYLCASSRGLAENNEQFFGPGTRLTVL.

This chain links TRBV18 with TRBJ1-2, with no clear D. The germline V and J ends were trimmed by 2 bases and 7 bases, with 5 bases remaining between them. The CDR3 extends over 11 amino acids. Germline values: CDR1 KGHSH, CDR2 LQKENI. CDR3: CASSPGSGYTF. DNA of the CDR3: TGTGCCAGCTCACCAGGGAGTGGCTACACCTTC.

This clone was recorded once. V is TRBV6-5 and J is TRBJ2-7; 11 positions match TRBD2. This CDR3 comprises 16 residues. With V trimmed by 2 bases and J by 5 bases, 8 bases remained unmatched. Germline-derived CDR1 and CDR2 are MNHEY and SVGAGI. The CDR3: CASSYARLAGFHEQYF. CDR3 nucleotide sequence: TGTGCCAGCAGTTACGCACGACTAGCGGGGTTCCACGAGCAGTACTTC.

The rearrangement links TRBV7-9 to TRBJ2-1; D tentatively reads TRBD1 or TRBD2 (5 bases each). Germline CDR1 reads SEHNR; CDR2 reads FQNEAQ (reference sequence). The V and J ends lost 8 bases and 3 bases respectively, with 17 bases between them. The CDR3 length is 15 residues. As DNA, the CDR3 is TGTGCCAGCCACCTAGTTGTGGGGGTCTACAATGAGCAGTTCTTC. Translation gives CASHLVVGVYNEQFF.

DNA of the CDR3: TGTGCCAGCAGTTGGGCAGGGGCCGATGAGCAGTTCTTC. Its protein is CASSWAGADEQFF. The chain couples TRBV7-9 to TRBJ2-1; tentative D call: TRBD1 (6 bases). Trimming stripped 6 bases from V and 8 bases from J, with 14 bases between. Germline V gene data show CDR1 as SEHNR and CDR2 as FQNEAQ (reference sequence). This CDR3 is 13 amino acids long.

The V gene is TRBV19, the J gene TRBJ1-1; no reliable D call. Germline V gene data show CDR1 as LNHDA and CDR2 as SQIVND (reference sequence). The CDR3 sequence is 15 residues long. The germline V and J ends were trimmed by 5 bases and 1 base, with 14 bases remaining between them. The CDR3 nucleotides read TGTGCCAGTAGTCCGCTCGGAGTCGGGAACACTGAAGCTTTCTTT. Translated, it gives CASSPLGVGNTEAFF.

The V and J genes are TRBV19 and TRBJ2-1; 16 bases fit TRBD2. The J segment lost 9 bases and the V segment lost 7 bases, leaving 9 bases of the junction unmatched. This CDR3 is built from 16 residues. Germline V lookup: CDR1 LNHDA, CDR2 SQIVND (reference sequence). DNA of the CDR3: TGTGCCAGTACCAAATCCGGGACTAGCGGGAGGGCTGAGCAGTTCTTC. Its translation: CASTKSGTSGRAEQFF. Variable domain in full (rest from reference TRBV19 and TRBJ2-1): DGGITQSPKYLFRKEGQNVTLSCEQNLNHDAMYWYRQDPGQGLRLIYYSQIVNDFQKGDIAEGYSVSREKKESFPLTVTSAQKNPTAFYLCASTKSGTSGRAEQFFGPGTRLTVL.

This sequence joins TRBV23-1 and TRBJ1-4, with 8 bases aligning to TRBD1. TRBV23-1 is classed as an ORF, of uncertain function. V lost 3 bases, J lost 1 base, and 7 bases stayed unmatched. The CDR3 has 17 residues. CDR3 protein: CASSQRQGKVTNEKLFF. CDR3 bases: TGCGCCAGCAGTCAGCGACAGGGGAAGGTAACTAATGAAAAACTGTTTTTT.

J is TRBJ1-6 and V is TRBV9; D is unclear. The germline CDR1 and CDR2 sequences are SGDLS and YYNGEE. This CDR3 is 14 amino acids long. Trimming removed 6 bases at V and 8 bases at J, with 15 bases between. In nucleotides, the CDR3 is TGTGCCAGCACCTTCAGCGATTATGATTCACCCCTCCACTTT. Translated: CASTFSDYDSPLHF.

This sequence joins TRBV7-9 and TRBJ1-1; 7 positions agree with TRBD1. Germline V gene data show CDR1 as SEHNR and CDR2 as FQNEAQ (reference sequence). The J segment lost 1 base and the V segment lost 5 bases, leaving 7 bases of the junction unmatched. The CDR3 has 15 residues. The CDR3 spells CASSTPTGPNTEAFF. CDR3 nucleotides: TGTGCCAGCAGCACCCCGACAGGGCCGAACACTGAAGCTTTCTTT.